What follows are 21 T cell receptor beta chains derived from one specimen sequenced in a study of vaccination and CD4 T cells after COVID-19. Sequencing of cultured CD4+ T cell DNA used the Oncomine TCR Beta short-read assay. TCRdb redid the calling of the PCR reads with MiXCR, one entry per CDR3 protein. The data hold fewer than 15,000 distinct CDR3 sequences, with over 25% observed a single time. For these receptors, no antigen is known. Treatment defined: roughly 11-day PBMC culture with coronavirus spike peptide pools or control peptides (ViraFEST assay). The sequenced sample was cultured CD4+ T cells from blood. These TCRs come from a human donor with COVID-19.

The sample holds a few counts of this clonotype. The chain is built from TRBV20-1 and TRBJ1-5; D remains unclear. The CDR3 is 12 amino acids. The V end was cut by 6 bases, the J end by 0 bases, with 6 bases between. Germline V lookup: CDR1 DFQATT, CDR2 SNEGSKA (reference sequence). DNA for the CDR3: TGCAGTGCCATTTATAGCAATCAGCCCCAGCATTTT. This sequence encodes CSAIYSNQPQHF.

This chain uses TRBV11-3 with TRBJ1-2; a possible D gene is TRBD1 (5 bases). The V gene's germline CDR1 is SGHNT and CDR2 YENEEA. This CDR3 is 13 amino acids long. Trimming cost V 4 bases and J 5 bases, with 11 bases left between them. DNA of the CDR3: TGTGCCAGCAGCTCTCCCAGGGATTATGGCTACACCTTC. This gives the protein CASSSPRDYGYTF.

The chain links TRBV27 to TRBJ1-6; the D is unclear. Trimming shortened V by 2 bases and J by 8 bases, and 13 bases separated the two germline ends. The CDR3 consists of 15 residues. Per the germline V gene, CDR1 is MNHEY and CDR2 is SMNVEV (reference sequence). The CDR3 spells CASSLGVESYSPLHF. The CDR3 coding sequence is TGTGCCAGCAGTTTAGGGGTGGAGAGTTATTCACCCCTCCACTTT.

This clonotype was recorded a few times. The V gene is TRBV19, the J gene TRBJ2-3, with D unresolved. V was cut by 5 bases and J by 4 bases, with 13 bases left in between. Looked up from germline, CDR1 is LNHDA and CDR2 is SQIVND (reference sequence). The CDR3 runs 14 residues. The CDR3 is CASSPWPSADTQYF. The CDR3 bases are TGTGCCAGTAGTCCCTGGCCGAGCGCAGATACGCAGTATTTT.

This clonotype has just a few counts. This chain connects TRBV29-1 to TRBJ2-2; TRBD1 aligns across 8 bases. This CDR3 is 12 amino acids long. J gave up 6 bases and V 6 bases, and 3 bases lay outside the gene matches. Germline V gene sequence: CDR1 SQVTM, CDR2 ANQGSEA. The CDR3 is CSVDRAPGELFF. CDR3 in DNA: TGCAGCGTGGACAGGGCTCCCGGGGAGCTGTTTTTT.

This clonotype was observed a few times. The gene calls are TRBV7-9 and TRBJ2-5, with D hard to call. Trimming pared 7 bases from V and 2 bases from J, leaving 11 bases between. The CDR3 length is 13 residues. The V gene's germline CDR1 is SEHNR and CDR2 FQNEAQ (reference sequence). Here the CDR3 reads CASNPTEQETQYF. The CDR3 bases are TGTGCCAGCAACCCGACGGAGCAAGAGACCCAGTACTTC.

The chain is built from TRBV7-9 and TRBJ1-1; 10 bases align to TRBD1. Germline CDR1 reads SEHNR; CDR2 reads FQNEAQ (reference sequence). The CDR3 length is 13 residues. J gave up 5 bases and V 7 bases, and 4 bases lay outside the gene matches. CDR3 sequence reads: CASIPGQGTEAFF. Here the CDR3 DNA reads TGTGCCAGCATCCCGGGACAGGGGACTGAAGCTTTCTTT.

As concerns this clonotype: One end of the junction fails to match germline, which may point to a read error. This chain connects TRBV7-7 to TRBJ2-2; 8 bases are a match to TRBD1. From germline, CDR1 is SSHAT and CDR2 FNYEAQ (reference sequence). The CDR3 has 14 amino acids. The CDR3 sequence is CASSQDRVTGELFF. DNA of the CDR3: TGTGCTAGCAGCCAGGACAGGGTCACCGGGGAGCTGTTTTTT. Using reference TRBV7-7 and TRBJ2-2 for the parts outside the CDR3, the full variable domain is GAGVSQSPRYKVTKRGQDVTLRCDPISSHATLYWYQQALGQGPEFLTYFNYEAQPDKSGLPSDRFSAERPEGSISTLTIQRTEQRDSAMYRCASSQDRVTGELFFGEGSRLTVL.

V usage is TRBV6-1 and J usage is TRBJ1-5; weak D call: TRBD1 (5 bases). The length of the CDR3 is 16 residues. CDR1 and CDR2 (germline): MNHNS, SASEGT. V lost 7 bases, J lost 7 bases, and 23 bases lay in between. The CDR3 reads CASMAAGFLKGQPQHF. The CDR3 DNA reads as TGTGCCAGCATGGCGGCAGGGTTTTTAAAGGGCCAGCCCCAGCATTTT.

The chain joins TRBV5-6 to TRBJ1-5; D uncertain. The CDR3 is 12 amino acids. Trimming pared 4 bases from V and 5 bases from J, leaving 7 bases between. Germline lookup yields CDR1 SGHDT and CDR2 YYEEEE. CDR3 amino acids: CASSQEHQPQHF. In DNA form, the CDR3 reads TGTGCCAGCAGCCAAGAACATCAGCCCCAGCATTTT.

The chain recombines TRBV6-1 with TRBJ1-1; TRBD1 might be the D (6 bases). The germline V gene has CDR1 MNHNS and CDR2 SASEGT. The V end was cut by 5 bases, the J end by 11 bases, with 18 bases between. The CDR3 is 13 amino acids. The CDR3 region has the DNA TGTGCCAGCAGTAAAGGACAGATTTTAGATGCTTTCTTT. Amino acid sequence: CASSKGQILDAFF.

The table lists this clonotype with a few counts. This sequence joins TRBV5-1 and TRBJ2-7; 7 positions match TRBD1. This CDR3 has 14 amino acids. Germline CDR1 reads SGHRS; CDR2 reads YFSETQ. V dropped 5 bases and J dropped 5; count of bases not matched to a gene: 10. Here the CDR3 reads CASRADRVSDEQYF. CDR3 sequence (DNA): TGCGCCAGCAGGGCAGACAGGGTCTCGGACGAGCAGTACTTC.

CDR3 protein: CASSYLGRGYEQYF. In DNA, the CDR3 is TGTGCCAGCAGTTACCTCGGACGGGGCTACGAGCAGTACTTC. This chain links TRBV6-5 with TRBJ2-7, with D tentatively TRBD2 (5 bases). The ends were cut back, 2 bases at V and 3 bases at J, with 11 bases in the middle. This CDR3 has 14 residues. Germline values: CDR1 MNHEY, CDR2 SVGAGI.

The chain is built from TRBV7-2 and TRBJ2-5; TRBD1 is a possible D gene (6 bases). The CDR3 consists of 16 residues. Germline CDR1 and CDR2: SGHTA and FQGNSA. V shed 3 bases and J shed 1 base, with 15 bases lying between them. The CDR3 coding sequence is TGTGCCAGCAGCTTGGGCGGTAGGACAGTCCAAGAGACCCAGTACTTC. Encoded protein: CASSLGGRTVQETQYF.

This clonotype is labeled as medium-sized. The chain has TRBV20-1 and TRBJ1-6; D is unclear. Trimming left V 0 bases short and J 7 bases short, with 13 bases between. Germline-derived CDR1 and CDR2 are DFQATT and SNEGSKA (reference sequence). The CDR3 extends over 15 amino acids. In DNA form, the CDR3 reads TGCAGTGCTAGAGAAACCCCGGCCAGAAATTCACCCCTCCACTTT. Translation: CSARETPARNSPLHF.

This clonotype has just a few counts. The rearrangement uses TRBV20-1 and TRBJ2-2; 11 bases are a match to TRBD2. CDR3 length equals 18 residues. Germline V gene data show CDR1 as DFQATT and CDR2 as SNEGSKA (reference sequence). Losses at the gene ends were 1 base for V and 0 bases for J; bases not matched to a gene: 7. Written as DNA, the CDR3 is TGCAGTGCTAGAGGCCCACTAGCGGGGGCCACGAACACCGGGGAGCTGTTTTTT. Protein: CSARGPLAGATNTGELFF.

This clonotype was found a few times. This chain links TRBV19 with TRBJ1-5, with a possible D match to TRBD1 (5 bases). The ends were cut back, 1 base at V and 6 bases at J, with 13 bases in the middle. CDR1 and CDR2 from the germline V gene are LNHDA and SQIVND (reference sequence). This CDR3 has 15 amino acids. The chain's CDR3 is CASSIGQGRTQPQHF. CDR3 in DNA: TGTGCCAGTAGTATAGGTCAGGGAAGAACTCAGCCCCAGCATTTT. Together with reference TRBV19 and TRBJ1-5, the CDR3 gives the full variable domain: DGGITQSPKYLFRKEGQNVTLSCEQNLNHDAMYWYRQDPGQGLRLIYYSQIVNDFQKGDIAEGYSVSREKKESFPLTVTSAQKNPTAFYLCASSIGQGRTQPQHFGDGTRLSIL.

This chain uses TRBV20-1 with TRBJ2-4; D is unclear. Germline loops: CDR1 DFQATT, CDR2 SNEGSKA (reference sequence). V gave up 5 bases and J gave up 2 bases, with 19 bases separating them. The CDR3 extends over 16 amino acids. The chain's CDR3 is CSAAPTPQGPKNIQYF. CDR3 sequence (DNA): TGCAGTGCTGCTCCTACCCCACAAGGACCCAAAAACATTCAGTACTTC.

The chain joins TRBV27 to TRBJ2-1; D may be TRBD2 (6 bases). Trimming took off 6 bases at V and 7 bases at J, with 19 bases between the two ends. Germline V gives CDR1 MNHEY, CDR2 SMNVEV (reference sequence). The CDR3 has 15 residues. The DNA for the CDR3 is TGTGCCAGCAGCCTCCGGGACTTAACTACAAATGAGCAGTTCTTC. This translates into CASSLRDLTTNEQFF.

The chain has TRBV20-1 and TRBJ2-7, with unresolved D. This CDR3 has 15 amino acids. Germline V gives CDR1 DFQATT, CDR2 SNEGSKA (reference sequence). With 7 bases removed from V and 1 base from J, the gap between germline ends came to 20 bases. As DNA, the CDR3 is TGCAGTGTGCCCCCGTTGGCTAGTACTTCCTACGAGCAGTACTTC. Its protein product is CSVPPLASTSYEQYF.

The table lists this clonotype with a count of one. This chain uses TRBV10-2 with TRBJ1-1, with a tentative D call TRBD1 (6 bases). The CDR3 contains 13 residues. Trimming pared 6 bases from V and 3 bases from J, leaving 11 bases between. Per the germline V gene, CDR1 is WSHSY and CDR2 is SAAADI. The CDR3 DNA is TGCGCCAGCAGAGAGGACAGAGACACTGAAGCTTTCTTT. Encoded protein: CASREDRDTEAFF.